This TCR beta chain comes out of a study of beta chain features in type 1 diabetes. Study information: Across all samples, about 110,000,000 sorted cells were examined.

Naive, central memory, regulatory and stem cell-like memory cells within the CD4+ compartment were sorted using CD45RO/CCR7/CD25/CD127/CD95/CD27. Reverse transcription of all isolated RNA meant that expressed TCRB transcripts were sequenced. The assay was immunoSEQ multiplex PCR, and TCRdb's table has in-frame clones only and misses some. This table has about 650,000 clones, around 12% appearing once. This clone turned up a few times. Its antigen remains unidentified. Study-level results: The similarity of naive, central memory and Treg TCRB repertoires appeared greater among patients than among healthy donors. Patients with Type 1 diabetes showed moderately but significantly shorter TCRB CDR3s in all four CD4+ subsets.

Between the trimmed V and J ends, which lost 5 bases and 0 bases, there was a span of 17 bases. This CDR3 region has 16 residues. The germline gives CDR1 SGHNT, CDR2 YYREEE (reference sequence). Sequences were obtained from naive CD4+ T cells from blood. This sequence was found in a man aged 25 to 45 with type 1 diabetes. The chain combines TRBV5-4 with TRBJ1-1; D gene ambiguous. DNA for the CDR3: TGTGCCAGCAGTAGACGGAGCCTATCTTTGAACACTGAAGCTTTCTTT. Its protein is CASSRRSLSLNTEAFF.